This T cell receptor (beta chain) was sequenced for a study of identical twins (dated by TCRdb to the mid-2010s). Broadly, across the study: TCR alpha and beta repertoires from monozygotic twins, unrelated adults of various ages and cord blood were deep-sequenced to test whether fetal clonotypes persist. To rule out contamination, replicate twin experiments were performed at different times with different library preparation protocols.

The V end gives up 4 bases and the J end 3 bases, leaving 4 bases in the junction not matched to a gene. The germline V gene specifies SGHRS as CDR1 and YFSETQ as CDR2. Reading from cysteine to phenylalanine, the CDR3 counts 15 amino acids. Only the CDR3 part of the read is kept: 45 bases, read in frame from the first base. In regard to this clonotype: Its antigen remains undetermined. Base-call qualities are not available, and no considerably larger clone is one nucleotide away.

Receptor amplification or capture employed 5' RACE. TCRdb shows the sequencer as Illumina HiSeq 2000. Template switching introduced a universal primer binding site; the final cDNA contained a unique molecular identifier, enabling accurate counting of TCR cDNA molecules. Specific primers in the conserved constant-segment region were used to synthesize first-strand cDNA for the TCR alpha and beta chains. To control for contamination, each cDNA library was double barcoded with a SMART-Mk sample barcode plus Illumina barcodes. Two successive PCR steps introduced TruSeq adapter sequences along with Illumina sample barcodes. The TCR alpha and beta cDNA libraries were sequenced on the Illumina HiSeq platform using custom primers. In the paper's pipeline: Raw reads were processed with MiGEC to extract unique molecular identifiers, and MiXCR was used to determine CDR3 positions. For each individual, recombination models were inferred using an EM algorithm with the repgenHMM and IGoR tools. Shared clonotypes were analyzed with the tcR package in R, and sharing was normalized by the product of cloneset sizes. To study raw recombination free of thymic and clonal selection effects, out-of-frame nonproductive sequences were analyzed. TCRdb trimmed the raw reads at Q25, called clones with MiXCR and kept productive beta chains. Each CDR3 protein gets just one entry, which takes the most common genes and DNA from the rows behind it. In this record, the V and J calls reflect TCRdb's handling and not the investigators' own analysis. The sample contains under 400,000 distinct CDR3 sequences, approximately 10% of them found a single time. Around 8.6% of the sample comes from the top ten.

Every donor was a healthy Caucasian. The researchers also sequenced three unrelated adults who were not twins: a male aged 18 to 30, a male aged 50 to 60, and a female aged 50 to 60. Miltenyi CD45RO+ enrichment and human naive T-cell isolation kits were used to isolate memory (CD45RO+) and naive T cells from PBMC. Here is what the overall study found, with its caveats: Abundant cord blood beta clonotypes carried fewer insertions; young adult naive repertoires showed a weaker similar trend, while memory repertoires showed none. Conclusions relied on cross-sectional statistical analysis, since the same donors could not be followed over many years. Excess twin sharing in beta out-of-frame sequences was weaker because fewer shared sequences lowered the signal-to-noise ratio. In monozygotic twins, recombination models systematically underestimated out-of-frame TCR alpha sharing, but the models matched the sharing seen between unrelated individuals. Invariant T cells such as MAIT and iNKT could partly confound zero-insertion analyses, though diverse VJ usage argued against this for most clonotypes. Out-of-frame TCR alpha sequences shared between twins showed an excess of low generation-probability sequences compared with coincidental sharing between unrelated individuals.

This sequence originates from a woman in her fifties or sixties in good health. The chain couples TRBV5-1 to TRBJ2-2; 9 central nucleotides agree with TRBD1. The sample comprised naive T cells sorted from blood. The cell subset or site tag for this specimen amounts to: cells isolated with a human naive T-cell isolation kit. The CDR3 amino acid sequence is: CASSRTGADTGELFF. The nucleotides are TGCGCCAGCAGCCGGACAGGGGCGGACACCGGGGAGCTGTTTTTT.